These 31 T cell receptor beta chains were sequenced from one sample in a study of T cells in Graves' hyperthyroidism and ophthalmopathy. The CDR3 regions of TCR beta were amplified from RNA transcripts. With the HTBI primer set, the TCR CDR3 went through a first round of RT-PCR. Each CDR3 protein gets one entry after TCRdb re-called the multiplex PCR reads with MiXCR. Altogether roughly 630,000 distinct CDR3 sequences are present, 15% to 19% being singletons, with the ten largest covering around 7.3%. Sequencing input: blood. The receptor source for this set is a woman between 25 and 40 years old with Graves' hyperthyroidism.

This clonotype was seen only once. Since a much larger clone is just one base distant, this may be a read error. This chain links TRBV18 with TRBJ2-1, with D uncertain. The CDR3 sequence is 16 residues long. V lost 4 bases, J lost 3 bases, and 16 bases lay in between. Germline V CDR1 and CDR2: KGHSH, LQKENI. The CDR3 region has the DNA TGTGCCAGCTCACGAAGAGATTCCCTGGGCTACAATGAGCAGTTCTTC. Translated, it gives CASSRRDSLGYNEQFF. The variable domain in full, with the rest retrieved from reference TRBV18 and TRBJ2-1, is NAGVMQNPRHLVRRRGQEARLRCSPMKGHSHVYWYRQLPEEGLKFMVYLQKENIIDESGMPKERFSAEFPKEGPSILRIQQVVRGDSAAYFCASSRRDSLGYNEQFFGPGTRLTVL.

This chain uses TRBV29-1 with TRBJ2-7; possible D gene TRBD2, 6 bases. Germline V lookup: CDR1 SQVTM, CDR2 ANQGSEA. The V end was cut by 6 bases, the J end by 9 bases, with 15 bases between. This CDR3 has 11 amino acids. CDR3 nucleotides: TGCAGCGTGGCCATCGGGGGATCGCAGTACTTC. Translation: CSVAIGGSQYF.

This clonotype was detected only a few times. This chain links TRBV20-1 with TRBJ1-2, with a possible D match to TRBD1 (5 bases). The CDR3 spans 11 residues. The V gene lost 6 bases and the J gene lost 2 bases, with 7 bases spanning the gap. CDR1 is DFQATT, CDR2 SNEGSKA, per germline (reference sequence). Here the CDR3 reads CSARQNYGYTF. The CDR3 bases are TGCAGTGCGCGACAGAACTATGGCTACACCTTC.

This clonotype has at least ten counts. The rearrangement links TRBV3-1 to TRBJ2-1; D call uncertain. This CDR3 region has 13 residues. Germline values: CDR1 LGHDT, CDR2 YNNKEL (reference sequence). Trimming took off 2 bases at V and 6 bases at J, with 8 bases between the two ends. Here the CDR3 reads CASSQQASNEQFF. CDR3 nucleotide sequence: TGTGCCAGCAGCCAACAGGCTAGCAATGAGCAGTTCTTC.

The table lists this clonotype with a few counts. The chain combines TRBV2 with TRBJ2-5; D call uncertain. The V gene's germline CDR1 is SNHLY and CDR2 FYNNEI. The germline V and J ends were trimmed by 3 bases and 5 bases, with 13 bases remaining between them. This CDR3 region has 14 residues. In nucleotides, the CDR3 is TGTGCCAGCAGTGAGACCGGTGGCGTGGAGACCCAGTACTTC. The encoded protein is CASSETGGVETQYF.

This clonotype showed up just a few times. The CDR3 coding sequence is TGTGCCAGCAGCGCCGTCGAGGCTCCCACGGACATTCAGTACTTC. It specifies CASSAVEAPTDIQYF. J is TRBJ2-4 and V is TRBV2; no definite D call. CDR1 is SNHLY and CDR2 is FYNNEI in the germline V gene. The CDR3 has 15 amino acids. Trimming took 6 bases from V and 8 from J, leaving 20 bases between them.

This clonotype has just a few counts. The genes are TRBV12-3 or TRBV12-4 and TRBJ2-7; 7 bases are shared with TRBD1. Unmatched junction bases numbered 9, after V lost 5 bases and J lost 2 bases. The CDR3 has 15 amino acids. The DNA for the CDR3 is TGTGCCAGCAGTCCCCCCCCGCAGGGGGCCTACGAGCAGTACTTC. Amino acid sequence: CASSPPPQGAYEQYF.

There are many counts of this clonotype. This chain links TRBV7-9 with TRBJ2-1, with 12 nucleotides matching TRBD2. The ends lost 6 bases at V and 7 bases at J; junction bases unmatched: 16. There are 18 residues in the CDR3. The germline V gene encodes CDR1 SEHNR and CDR2 FQNEAQ (reference sequence). The CDR3: CASSREWETSGSKNEQFF. In nucleotides, the CDR3 is TGTGCCAGCAGTAGGGAGTGGGAGACTAGCGGGAGTAAGAATGAGCAGTTCTTC. The variable domain in full, with the rest retrieved from reference TRBV7-9 and TRBJ2-1, is DTGVSQNPRHKITKRGQNVTFRCDPISEHNRLYWYRQTLGQGPEFLTYFQNEAQLEKSRLLSDRFSAERPKGSFSTLEIQRTEQGDSAMYLCASSREWETSGSKNEQFFGPGTRLTVL.

This clonotype was seen many times. V and J are TRBV6-1 and TRBJ2-1; 10 bases match TRBD2. V lost 6 bases to trimming and J lost 7 bases; unmatched junction nucleotides: 9. The CDR3 has 15 residues. In germline, CDR1 is MNHNS, CDR2 SASEGT. The CDR3 nucleotides read TGTGCCAGCAGAGATCTAGCGGGAGTATATAATGAGCAGTTCTTC. Its translation: CASRDLAGVYNEQFF.

There are many counts of this clonotype. The J gene is TRBJ1-4, the V gene TRBV20-1, with D possibly being TRBD1 (6 bases). Trimming took off 5 bases at V and 8 bases at J, with 12 bases between the two ends. The CDR3 length is 12 residues. The germline gives CDR1 DFQATT, CDR2 SNEGSKA (reference sequence). The CDR3 nucleotides are TGCAGTGCTCCCAGGACAGACGAAAAACTGTTTTTT. It codes for CSAPRTDEKLFF.

This clonotype occurred many times. The chain carries TRBV7-9 and TRBJ2-1; 8 bases are a match to TRBD2. The CDR3 is made up of 15 amino acids. V lost 3 bases and J lost 3; bases outside the gene matches: 4. CDR1 and CDR2 from the germline V gene are SEHNR and FQNEAQ (reference sequence). CDR3 sequence (DNA): TGTGCCAGCAGCTTCGGGACTAGGCTCTACAATGAGCAGTTCTTC. Protein: CASSFGTRLYNEQFF.

This clonotype was seen repeatedly, ten times or more. This rearrangement joins TRBV7-2 to TRBJ2-1; 9 bases agree with TRBD2. The germline gives CDR1 SGHTA, CDR2 FQGNSA. This CDR3 has 20 amino acids. V lost 5 bases, J lost 1 base, and 18 bases stayed unmatched. CDR3 residues: CASSVLIAGEYAVSYNEQFF. CDR3 bases: TGTGCCAGCAGCGTTCTGATAGCGGGAGAATACGCGGTTTCCTACAATGAGCAGTTCTTC.

This clonotype was recorded at least ten times. J is TRBJ2-7 and V is TRBV18; TRBD1 matches 7 bases. Germline lookup yields CDR1 KGHSH and CDR2 LQKENI. Trimming cost V 3 bases and J 1 base; bases outside gene matches: 3. This CDR3 is built from 14 residues. The CDR3 here is CASSPGTVSYEQYF. In DNA, the CDR3 is TGTGCCAGCTCACCTGGGACAGTGTCCTACGAGCAGTACTTC.

Comment on this clonotype: It may be a read error: a sequence one base away is much more abundant. V gene TRBV24-1 combines with J gene TRBJ2-7; D perhaps matches TRBD2 (5 bases). The germline V gene has CDR1 KGHDR and CDR2 SFDVKD. There are 12 residues in the CDR3. The CDR3 bases are TGTGGCACCAGTGATTCCGGCGAGGGGCAGTACTTC. Amino acid sequence: CGTSDSGEGQYF.

In its sample, this clonotype was seen many times. V usage is TRBV20-1 and J usage is TRBJ2-7; weak D call: TRBD2 (6 bases). CDR3 length: 14 residues. Germline V gene lookup returns CDR1 DFQATT and CDR2 SNEGSKA (reference sequence). Trimming took off 5 bases at V and 5 bases at J, with 19 bases between the two ends. The CDR3 reads CSALPGGTTHEQYF. The CDR3 DNA reads TGCAGTGCTCTCCCCGGGGGTACGACCCACGAGCAGTACTTC.

This clonotype was observed at least ten times. This rearrangement joins TRBV28 to TRBJ2-1; D gene unclear. Germline V lookup: CDR1 MDHEN, CDR2 SYDVKM. The CDR3 has 15 amino acids. Trimming took off 3 bases at V and 4 bases at J, with 13 bases between the two ends. This chain's CDR3 is CASSFLSSRYNEQFF. As DNA, the CDR3 is TGTGCCAGCAGTTTTCTCTCATCCCGATACAATGAGCAGTTCTTC.

There are many counts of this clonotype. The V call is TRBV5-5, the J call TRBJ1-1; D gene uncertain. CDR3 length: 14 amino acids. The V and J ends lost 5 bases and 1 base respectively, with 12 bases between them. Per the germline V gene, CDR1 is SGHKS and CDR2 is YYEKEE (reference sequence). The CDR3 nucleotides are TGTGCCAGCAGTCTACGATGGGGGAACACTGAAGCTTTCTTT. Protein product: CASSLRWGNTEAFF.

In its sample, this clonotype was seen a few times. The V and J genes are TRBV5-1 and TRBJ2-7; D possibly corresponds to TRBD1 (5 bases). Trimming cost V 4 bases and J 0 bases, with 14 bases left between them. The CDR3 covers 15 residues. Germline V gene lookup returns CDR1 SGHRS and CDR2 YFSETQ. This chain's CDR3 is CASSDSSILSYEQYF. The CDR3 DNA is TGCGCCAGCAGCGACAGTTCTATCCTCTCCTACGAGCAGTACTTC.

This clonotype has at least ten counts. The chain couples TRBV29-1 to TRBJ2-3; tentative D call: TRBD1 (5 bases). The CDR3 sequence is 13 residues long. Between the trimmed V and J ends, which lost 4 bases and 0 bases, there was a span of 8 bases. Germline V gene lookup returns CDR1 SQVTM and CDR2 ANQGSEA. CDR3 nucleotide sequence: TGCAGCGTTGCCAGGGCTAGCACAGATACGCAGTATTTT. Translating gives CSVARASTDTQYF.

This chain joins TRBV20-1 and TRBJ1-2; 7 bases fit TRBD1. Germline lookup yields CDR1 DFQATT and CDR2 SNEGSKA (reference sequence). With 8 bases clipped from V and 8 bases from J, the junction kept 8 bases outside the gene matches. The CDR3 has 11 amino acids. In nucleotides, the CDR3 is TGCAGTTGTGACAGGGATGTCGGCTACACCTTC. It yields the protein CSCDRDVGYTF.

CDR3: CATRDSPNTGELFF. For the CDR3, the DNA is TGCGCCACCAGGGACAGCCCGAACACCGGGGAGCTGTTTTTT. The rearrangement links TRBV5-1 to TRBJ2-2; TRBD1 matches 7 bases. Trimming cost V 9 bases and J 0 bases; bases outside gene matches: 5. Germline V gene data show CDR1 as SGHRS and CDR2 as YFSETQ. CDR3 length equals 14 residues.

The chain links TRBV12-3 or TRBV12-4 to TRBJ2-7; 8 nucleotides align to TRBD2. V dropped 6 bases and J dropped 5; count of bases not matched to a gene: 9. The CDR3 spans 14 residues. CDR3 sequence reads: CASSQSGSGHEQYF. DNA of the CDR3: TGTGCCAGCAGCCAAAGCGGGAGTGGGCACGAGCAGTACTTC.

This clonotype was counted between two and nine times. The junction departs from germline at one end; a sequencing error may be responsible. V gene TRBV6-1 combines with J gene TRBJ1-2; TRBD1 matches 7 bases. CDR1 and CDR2 from the germline V gene are MNHNS and SASEGT. This CDR3 spans 15 amino acids. The CDR3, as DNA: TGTGCCAGCAGTCGAGGGGACAGAACTAACTATGGCTACGCCTTC. Translated: CASSRGDRTNYGYAF.

This clonotype has at least ten counts. The rearrangement joins TRBV27 to TRBJ2-7; no firm D call. This CDR3 has 13 residues. Germline CDR1 reads MNHEY; CDR2 reads SMNVEV (reference sequence). V lost 0 bases, J lost 6 bases, and 9 bases lay in between. The CDR3 bases are TGTGCCAGCAGTTTATCTGGGAAACTCGAGCAGTACTTC. Its protein product is CASSLSGKLEQYF.

This clonotype came up many times. The chain uses TRBV12-3 or TRBV12-4 and TRBJ2-1; D is unresolved. The CDR3 runs to 12 residues. The V gene lost 1 base and the J gene lost 6 bases, with 4 bases spanning the gap. Here the CDR3 DNA reads TGTGCCAGCAGTTTAGATACCAATGAGCAGTTCTTC. Translating it yields CASSLDTNEQFF.

This clonotype was found a few times. The V and J genes are TRBV30 and TRBJ2-6; D gene unclear. Trimming shortened V by 1 base and J by 4 bases, and 2 bases separated the two germline ends. The CDR3 has 12 amino acids. Germline V gives CDR1 GTSNPN, CDR2 SVGIG (reference sequence). In nucleotides, the CDR3 is TGTGCCTGGAGTGCCGGGGCCAACGTCCTGACTTTC. Protein: CAWSAGANVLTF.

This clonotype was recorded a few times. The gene calls are TRBV28 and TRBJ2-3, with D uncertain. This CDR3 region has 15 residues. V lost 2 bases, J lost 2 bases, and 11 bases lay in between. The germline V gene has CDR1 MDHEN and CDR2 SYDVKM. CDR3 loop: CASSLMSQITDTQYF. For the CDR3, the DNA is TGTGCCAGCAGTTTAATGTCGCAAATCACAGATACGCAGTATTTT.

This chain uses TRBV27 with TRBJ2-2, with 9 bases lining up with TRBD2. Germline V gene sequence: CDR1 MNHEY, CDR2 SMNVEV (reference sequence). Losses at the gene ends were 5 bases for V and 4 bases for J; bases not matched to a gene: 5. This CDR3 has 15 residues. CDR3 sequence reads: CASSTHSGSTGELFF. DNA for the CDR3: TGTGCCAGCAGTACCCATAGCGGGAGCACCGGGGAGCTGTTTTTT.

The CDR3 loop is CASSIPRTGIDGYTF. CDR3 DNA sequence: TGTGCCAGTAGTATACCCCGGACAGGAATAGATGGCTACACCTTC. V gene TRBV19 combines with J gene TRBJ1-2; 7 bases line up with TRBD1. V shed 2 bases and J 6 bases; nucleotides not matched to a gene: 9. The CDR3 totals 15 residues. CDR1 and CDR2 (germline): LNHDA, SQIVND (reference sequence).

This clonotype was picked up many times. The rearrangement joins TRBV2 to TRBJ2-1; D gene uncertain. The V end lost 7 bases, the J end lost 5 bases, and 12 bases lay between the germline ends. Germline loops: CDR1 SNHLY, CDR2 FYNNEI. The CDR3 sequence is 13 residues long. Here the CDR3 reads CASKGQPNNEQFF. The CDR3 region has the DNA TGTGCCAGCAAGGGCCAGCCTAACAATGAGCAGTTCTTC.

The chain links TRBV30 to TRBJ1-1; 7 nucleotides match TRBD1. Germline V lookup: CDR1 GTSNPN, CDR2 SVGIG (reference sequence). V lost 5 bases, J lost 2 bases, and 8 bases stayed unmatched. CDR3 length equals 14 residues. The CDR3 nucleotides read TGTGCCTGGCTTCCGGGACAGTCAAACACTGAAGCTTTCTTT. Its translation is CAWLPGQSNTEAFF.